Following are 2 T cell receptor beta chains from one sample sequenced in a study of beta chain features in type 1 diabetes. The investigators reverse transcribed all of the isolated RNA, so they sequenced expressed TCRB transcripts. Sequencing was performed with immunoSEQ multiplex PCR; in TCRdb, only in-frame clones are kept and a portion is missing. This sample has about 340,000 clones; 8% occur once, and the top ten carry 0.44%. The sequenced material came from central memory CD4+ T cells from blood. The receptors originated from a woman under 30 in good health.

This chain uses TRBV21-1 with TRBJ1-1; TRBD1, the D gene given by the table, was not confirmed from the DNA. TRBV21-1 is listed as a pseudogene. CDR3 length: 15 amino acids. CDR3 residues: CASSKGRDRDTEAFF. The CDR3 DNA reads TGTGCCAGCAGCAAAGGGAGGGACAGAGACACTGAAGCTTTCTTT.

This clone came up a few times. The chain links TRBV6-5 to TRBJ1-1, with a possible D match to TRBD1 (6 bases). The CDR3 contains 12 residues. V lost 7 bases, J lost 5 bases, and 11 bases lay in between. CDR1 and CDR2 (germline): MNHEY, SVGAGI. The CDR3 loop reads CASKGVYTEAFF. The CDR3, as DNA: TGTGCCAGCAAGGGGGTTTATACTGAAGCTTTCTTT.